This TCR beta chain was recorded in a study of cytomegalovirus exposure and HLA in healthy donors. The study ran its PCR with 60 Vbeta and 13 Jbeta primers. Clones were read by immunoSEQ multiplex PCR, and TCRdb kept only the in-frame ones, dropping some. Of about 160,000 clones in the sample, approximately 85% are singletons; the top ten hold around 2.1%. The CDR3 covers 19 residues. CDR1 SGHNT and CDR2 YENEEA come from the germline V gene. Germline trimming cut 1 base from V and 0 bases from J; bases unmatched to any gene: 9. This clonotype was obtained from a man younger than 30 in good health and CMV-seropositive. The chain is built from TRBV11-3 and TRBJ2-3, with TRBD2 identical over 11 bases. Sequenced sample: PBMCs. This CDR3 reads CASSLGLAGGKTSTDTQYF. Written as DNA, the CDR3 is TGTGCCAGCAGCTTAGGGCTAGCGGGGGGTAAAACTAGCACAGATACGCAGTATTTT. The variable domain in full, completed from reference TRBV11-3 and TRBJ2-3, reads EAGVVQSPRYKIIEKKQPVAFWCNPISGHNTLYWYLQNLGQGPELLIRYENEEAVDDSQLPKDRFSAERLKGVDSTLKIQPAELGDSAVYLCASSLGLAGGKTSTDTQYFGPGTRLTVL.